The 30 T cell receptor beta chains given below trace back to one sample, sequenced in a study of cytomegalovirus exposure and HLA in healthy donors. 13 Jbeta primers and 60 Vbeta primers were used for the PCR. Measured with immunoSEQ multiplex PCR; TCRdb has only the in-frame clones, and not every one. The data hold about 190,000 clones, with around 81% observed a single time. Sample: PBMCs. The receptors were sampled from a woman aged 18 to 35 in good health and CMV-seropositive.

This chain joins TRBV4-3 and TRBJ2-3; possibly TRBD2 for D (5 bases). Trimming cost V 1 base and J 2 bases, with 13 bases left between them. The CDR3 consists of 16 residues. Per germline, CDR1 LGHNA and CDR2 YSLEER. The CDR3 region is CASSQGRTAATDTQYF. The CDR3 nucleotides read TGCGCCAGCAGCCAAGGACGGACTGCCGCCACAGATACGCAGTATTTT.

The V and J genes are TRBV5-1 and TRBJ1-2; 7 bases line up with TRBD1. Trimming at V came to 1 base and at J to 2 bases, leaving 2 bases not matched to a gene. CDR3 length equals 14 residues. Germline CDR1 SGHRS, CDR2 YFSETQ. The CDR3 region is CASSLTGDNYGYTF. The CDR3 nucleotides read TGCGCCAGCAGCTTGACAGGGGACAACTATGGCTACACCTTC.

This clone was found once. The rearrangement uses TRBV9 and TRBJ2-5; 9 positions match TRBD1. This CDR3 has 14 amino acids. V was pared by 1 base and J by 5 bases, with 3 bases of the junction left unmatched. In germline, CDR1 is SGDLS, CDR2 YYNGEE. The CDR3 DNA reads as TGTGCCAGCAGCGTACCTGGGACAGGGGAGACCCAGTACTTC. Amino acids: CASSVPGTGETQYF.

This sequence joins TRBV4-1 and TRBJ2-3; 8 positions agree with TRBD2. The CDR3 length is 15 residues. V shed 4 bases and J 1 base; nucleotides not matched to a gene: 4. Germline V gene lookup returns CDR1 MGHRA and CDR2 YSYEKL. The CDR3 here is CASSRAGGRTDTQYF. As DNA, the CDR3 is TGCGCCAGCAGCCGGGCGGGGGGTCGCACAGATACGCAGTATTTT.

This chain connects TRBV9 to TRBJ2-1; tentative D call: TRBD1 (5 bases). The germline V gene encodes CDR1 SGDLS and CDR2 YYNGEE. This CDR3 contains 16 residues. V was shortened by 0 bases and J by 2 bases, with 12 bases between the two germline ends. CDR3 in DNA: TGTGCCAGCAGCGTAGGTCAAGGGGAAACCTACAATGAGCAGTTCTTC. It encodes CASSVGQGETYNEQFF.

This clone was counted between two and nine times. This chain uses TRBV6-5 with TRBJ1-3; TRBD1 matches at 8 bases. This CDR3 spans 15 amino acids. Per the germline V gene, CDR1 is MNHEY and CDR2 is SVGAGI. The ends lost 5 bases at V and 2 bases at J; junction bases unmatched: 5. The CDR3 DNA reads TGTGCCAGCAGTAGACAGGGGAGCCCTGGAAACACCATATATTTT. Protein: CASSRQGSPGNTIYF.

J is TRBJ2-3 and V is TRBV4-1, with a weak D call TRBD1 (6 bases). The CDR3 spans 16 residues. Between the trimmed V and J ends, which lost 1 base and 2 bases, there was a span of 13 bases. CDR1 MGHRA and CDR2 YSYEKL come from the germline V gene. This CDR3 is CASSQVGWGPTDTQYF. CDR3 nucleotide sequence: TGCGCCAGCAGCCAAGTGGGGTGGGGGCCCACAGATACGCAGTATTTT.

V and J are TRBV6-6 and TRBJ1-1; 7 bases are shared with TRBD1. Germline CDR1 reads MNHNY; CDR2 reads SVGAGI (reference sequence). The CDR3 is made up of 15 amino acids. V lost 5 bases to trimming and J lost 5 bases; unmatched junction nucleotides: 11. The CDR3 nucleotides are TGTGCCAGCAGTCAAGGACAGGCGGACAGGACTGAAGCTTTCTTT. Translation: CASSQGQADRTEAFF.

The table lists this clone with a few counts. The rearrangement links TRBV29-1 to TRBJ1-2; 8 bases are shared with TRBD1. There are 12 residues in the CDR3. Unmatched junction bases numbered 0, after V lost 2 bases and J lost 4 bases. The germline V gene has CDR1 SQVTM and CDR2 ANQGSEA. CDR3 protein: CSVETGGYGYTF. In DNA form, the CDR3 reads TGCAGCGTTGAAACAGGGGGCTATGGCTACACCTTC. The whole variable domain, filled in from reference TRBV29-1 and TRBJ1-2, reads SAVISQKPSRDICQRGTSLTIQCQVDSQVTMMFWYRQQPGQSLTLIATANQGSEATYESGFVIDKFPISRPNLTFSTLTVSNMSPEDSSIYLCSVETGGYGYTFGSGTRLTVV.

Note on this clone: Sequence at one end of the junction differs from germline and may be a read error. The chain joins TRBV7-9 to TRBJ1-4; 9 nucleotides match TRBD1. This CDR3 is 16 amino acids long. In germline, CDR1 is SEHNR, CDR2 FQNEAQ (reference sequence). The CDR3 reads CSSSSPGTGSNEKLFF. The CDR3 DNA sequence: TGTTCCAGCAGCTCACCCGGGACAGGGTCCAATGAAAAACTGTTTTTT.

The table lists this clone with a count of one. The chain carries TRBV5-1 and TRBJ2-5, with D possibly TRBD1 on 5 matching bases. Germline V gene sequence: CDR1 SGHRS, CDR2 YFSETQ. The ends were cut back, 1 base at V and 5 bases at J, with 18 bases in the middle. The CDR3 runs 16 residues. In nucleotides, the CDR3 is TGCGCCAGCAGCTTGCTACCGGAAGGGGCCGGCGAGACCCAGTACTTC. Its protein is CASSLLPEGAGETQYF.

The V and J genes are TRBV7-2 and TRBJ2-5; TRBD2 aligns across 9 bases. Germline V gives CDR1 SGHTA, CDR2 FQGNSA. With V trimmed by 5 bases and J by 5 bases, 18 bases remained unmatched. CDR3 length equals 18 residues. CDR3: CASSQSETAGGLSETQYF. As DNA, the CDR3 is TGTGCCAGCAGCCAAAGCGAGACCGCGGGGGGGCTTTCGGAGACCCAGTACTTC.

The J gene is TRBJ2-2, the V gene TRBV2; 8 nucleotides agree with TRBD1. J was trimmed by 0 bases and V by 9 bases; bases with no gene match: 3. CDR1 is SNHLY, CDR2 FYNNEI, per germline. The CDR3 loop spans 14 amino acids. CDR3 coding DNA: TGTGCCAGAGGGACAGGCACGAACACCGGGGAGCTGTTTTTT. Protein sequence: CARGTGTNTGELFF. Filled out from reference TRBV2 and TRBJ2-2, the complete variable domain reads EPEVTQTPSHQVTQMGQEVILRCVPISNHLYFYWYRQILGQKVEFLVSFYNNEISEKSEIFDDQFSVERPDGSNFTLKIRSTKLEDSAMYFCARGTGTNTGELFFGEGSRLTVL.

This clone was counted between two and nine times. V usage is TRBV11-3 and J usage is TRBJ2-2; D unclear. Germline lookup yields CDR1 SGHNT and CDR2 YENEEA. This CDR3 contains 13 residues. V dropped 1 base and J dropped 6 bases, with 6 bases sitting between them. CDR3 nucleotides: TGTGCCAGCAGCTTAGGGTCGGCCGGGGAGCTGTTTTTT. Translation gives CASSLGSAGELFF.

The genes are TRBV5-1 and TRBJ2-2; TRBD2 matches 7 bases. CDR1 and CDR2 from the germline V gene are SGHRS and YFSETQ. V was pared by 4 bases and J by 0 bases, with 6 bases of the junction left unmatched. The CDR3 consists of 16 residues. In DNA, the CDR3 is TGCGCCAGCAGCCGCGGGAGCGGGACGAACACCGGGGAGCTGTTTTTT. This sequence encodes CASSRGSGTNTGELFF.

This clone was detected only once. This chain connects TRBV10-2 to TRBJ1-5; 7 bases line up with TRBD1. Germline CDR1 and CDR2: WSHSY and SAAADI. Trimming cost V 6 bases and J 7 bases; bases outside gene matches: 9. The CDR3 sequence is 14 residues long. Written as DNA, the CDR3 is TGCGCCAGCAGGGGGACAGTCCGAGACCAGCCCCAGCATTTT. Its protein product is CASRGTVRDQPQHF.

The chain has TRBV4-2 and TRBJ2-2, with 11 positions matching TRBD2. After removal of 1 base from V and 3 bases from J, the junction contained 1 base not matched to a gene. This CDR3 has 16 amino acids. CDR1 and CDR2 (germline): LGHNA, YNFKEQ. CDR3 nucleotides: TGTGCCAGCAGCCAAGGGACTAGCGGGCACACCGGGGAGCTGTTTTTT. It encodes CASSQGTSGHTGELFF.

This clone was observed a handful of times. The chain recombines TRBV6-1 with TRBJ2-2; 10 nucleotides line up with TRBD1. The length of the CDR3 is 15 residues. Germline values: CDR1 MNHNS, CDR2 SASEGT. The V gene end was trimmed by 8 bases and the J gene end by 3 bases; junction bases not matched to a gene: 6. The CDR3 spells CASLPGTGDTGELFF. The CDR3 nucleotides read TGTGCCAGCCTCCCCGGGACAGGGGACACCGGGGAGCTGTTTTTT.

The chain couples TRBV7-2 to TRBJ2-2; D uncertain. The CDR3 totals 13 residues. V was cut by 2 bases and J by 6 bases, with 7 bases left in between. Germline V gene lookup returns CDR1 SGHTA and CDR2 FQGNSA. The DNA for the CDR3 is TGTGCCAGCAGCTTATTACAGCCCGGGGAGCTGTTTTTT. Translating gives CASSLLQPGELFF.

This chain connects TRBV6-1 to TRBJ1-2, with 7 bases matching TRBD1. The germline V gene has CDR1 MNHNS and CDR2 SASEGT. There are 13 residues in the CDR3. Trimming cost V 6 bases and J 2 bases; bases outside gene matches: 3. CDR3 nucleotides: TGTGCCAGCAGCATGGACAGGAACTATGGCTACACCTTC. Its translation: CASSMDRNYGYTF.

J is TRBJ2-7 and V is TRBV27, with D maybe TRBD1 (5 bases). Trimming cost V 3 bases and J 3 bases, with 15 bases left between them. The germline CDR1 and CDR2 sequences are MNHEY and SMNVEV (reference sequence). The CDR3 sequence is 15 residues long. CDR3 nucleotides: TGTGCCAGCAGTTTTTACCCTGACAGATTCTACGAGCAGTACTTC. This sequence encodes CASSFYPDRFYEQYF.

V gene TRBV6-1 combines with J gene TRBJ1-6, with TRBD1 matching over 9 bases. This CDR3 region has 14 residues. The V segment lost 4 bases and the J segment 10 bases; nucleotides outside the gene matches: 5. Germline V gene data show CDR1 as MNHNS and CDR2 as SASEGT. The CDR3 DNA is TGTGCCAGCAGTGCCGGGACAGGGAACTCACCCCTCCACTTT. Translating it yields CASSAGTGNSPLHF.

This clone occurred once. The rearrangement links TRBV5-5 to TRBJ1-1; possible D gene TRBD1, 6 bases. Trimming removed 4 bases from V and 3 bases from J, with 13 bases in between. CDR3 length equals 14 residues. Germline loops: CDR1 SGHKS, CDR2 YYEKEE (reference sequence). The CDR3 is CASSARGSDTEAFF. The CDR3 DNA sequence: TGTGCCAGCAGCGCAAGGGGGTCGGACACTGAAGCTTTCTTT.

Concerning this clone: Sequence at one end of the junction differs from germline and may be a read error. This chain links TRBV11-3 with TRBJ1-2; D gene ambiguous. This CDR3 is 14 amino acids long. Germline V gene data show CDR1 as SGHNT and CDR2 as YENEEA. The CDR3 is CASNLSREKGGHTF. CDR3 nucleotides: TGTGCCAGCAACTTAAGCCGGGAGAAGGGTGGCCACACCTTC.

The V call is TRBV6-6, the J call TRBJ1-2; D is uncertain. V lost 6 bases to trimming and J lost 7 bases, with 18 bases between them. This CDR3 contains 14 residues. The germline V gene encodes CDR1 MNHNY and CDR2 SVGAGI (reference sequence). CDR3 loop: CASSSFRGSLGYTF. The CDR3 DNA reads TGTGCCAGCAGCTCTTTTCGAGGGTCCCTTGGCTACACCTTC.

CDR3 DNA sequence: TGTGCCAGCAGGGACAGGACAGGGGATACCTATGGCTACACCTTC. Amino acid sequence: CASRDRTGDTYGYTF. The J gene is TRBJ1-2, the V gene TRBV2, with TRBD1 identical over 9 bases. V dropped 6 bases and J dropped 4; count of bases not matched to a gene: 9. The CDR3 covers 15 residues. Germline V gene data show CDR1 as SNHLY and CDR2 as FYNNEI. The entire variable domain, with the rest obtained from reference TRBV2 and TRBJ1-2, is as follows: EPEVTQTPSHQVTQMGQEVILRCVPISNHLYFYWYRQILGQKVEFLVSFYNNEISEKSEIFDDQFSVERPDGSNFTLKIRSTKLEDSAMYFCASRDRTGDTYGYTFGSGTRLTVV.

The V call is TRBV27, the J call TRBJ1-6; D possibly corresponds to TRBD1 (5 bases). V gave up 5 bases and J gave up 8 bases, with 16 bases separating them. From germline, CDR1 is MNHEY and CDR2 SMNVEV (reference sequence). The CDR3 length is 15 residues. The DNA for the CDR3 is TGTGCCAGCAGTCCCCTGGGGGGATTCGATTCACCCCTCCACTTT. This encodes CASSPLGGFDSPLHF.

The chain joins TRBV6-1 to TRBJ2-1; tentative D call: TRBD1 (5 bases). V lost 4 bases and J 8 bases, leaving 12 bases between the germline ends. CDR1 and CDR2 (germline): MNHNS, SASEGT. The CDR3 runs to 13 residues. CDR3 bases: TGTGCCAGCAGTGTGTGGGGCCGATATGAGCAGTTCTTC. Translated, it gives CASSVWGRYEQFF.

The V gene is TRBV2, the J gene TRBJ2-7; possibly TRBD2 for D (6 bases). V was clipped by 3 bases and J by 3 bases, with 15 bases between them. In germline, CDR1 is SNHLY, CDR2 FYNNEI. This CDR3 is built from 15 residues. The CDR3 bases are TGTGCCAGCAGTGATGGCGGGGCAACAGACTACGAGCAGTACTTC. Translation: CASSDGGATDYEQYF.

The chain recombines TRBV7-2 with TRBJ2-3; 7 bases map to TRBD2. After removal of 0 bases from V and 5 bases from J, the junction contained 2 bases not matched to a gene. The CDR3 sequence is 14 residues long. Germline assignment: CDR1 SGHTA and CDR2 FQGNSA. CDR3 protein: CASSLAGREDTQYF. The CDR3 DNA follows: TGTGCCAGCAGCTTAGCGGGGAGGGAAGATACGCAGTATTTT.